One T cell receptor beta chain is described in this entry. This sample stems from a study of T cell responses to AZD1222 COVID-19 vaccine. Produced via immunoSEQ multiplex PCR; TCRdb's table is partial and in-frame only. The profile covers about 85,000 clones, with 90% appearing a single time and around 2.8% taken by the ten largest. The CDR3 is 15 residues long. Looked up from germline, CDR1 is SGHAT and CDR2 is FQNNGV. V lost 0 bases and J 6 bases, leaving 15 bases between the germline ends. The origin of this receptor is an adult in good health. This material consisted of peripheral blood, taken on day 0 of AZD1222 vaccination. The chain couples TRBV11-2 to TRBJ2-7, with TRBD2 as a possible D gene (6 bases). CDR3 sequence: CASSLDSGAGREQYF. CDR3 coding DNA: TGTGCCAGCAGCTTAGACTCCGGGGCGGGGCGCGAGCAGTACTTC.